The clone carrying this TCR beta chain was found once. This CDR3 contains 17 residues. CDR1 is SGHNT, CDR2 YYREEE, per germline (reference sequence). Trimming at V came to 4 bases and at J to 0 bases, leaving 5 bases not matched to a gene. Method: immunoSEQ multiplex PCR; TCRdb's copy keeps in-frame clones and lacks some. The sample has hundreds of thousands of clones; 79% are singletons. These data are taken from a study of shared clonotypes between healthy human individuals. The chain uses TRBV5-4 and TRBJ2-6; the match to TRBD1 covers 9 bases. This TCR came from a woman aged 40 to 55 in good health. Some clones in this sample may be carry-over from other donors' samples. Input material: PBMCs. The CDR3, as DNA: TGTGCCAGCAGCATGGGACAGGGCAACTCTGGGGCCAACGTCCTGACTTTC. Translation: CASSMGQGNSGANVLTF.